These 29 T cell receptor beta chains were all obtained from the same sample, sequenced in a study of identical twins. Via MiXCR, TCRdb re-called the 5' RACE reads, giving one row per CDR3 protein. The sample yields some 710,000 distinct CDR3 sequences, around 5.7% seen once. What was sequenced was naive T cells sorted from blood. The origin of the receptors is a man aged 18-30 years in good health.

This clonotype was recorded a few times. This chain connects TRBV27 to TRBJ2-4; D uncertain. V was trimmed by 5 bases and J by 2 bases, leaving 7 bases between them. The CDR3 runs 13 residues. Per germline, CDR1 MNHEY and CDR2 SMNVEV (reference sequence). Written as DNA, the CDR3 is TGTGCCAGCAGTCCTAGTACCAAAAACATTCAGTACTTC. The encoded protein is CASSPSTKNIQYF.

This clonotype was seen many times. The chain joins TRBV7-9 to TRBJ2-7; D remains ambiguous. CDR1 is SEHNR and CDR2 is FQNEAQ in the germline V gene (reference sequence). V was trimmed by 5 bases and J by 5 bases, leaving 10 bases between them. The CDR3 contains 12 residues. The CDR3 sequence: CASSDQSNEQYV. CDR3 DNA sequence: TGTGCCAGCAGCGACCAATCCAACGAGCAGTACGTC.

The rearrangement uses TRBV14 and TRBJ2-2, with no clear D. V lost 0 bases and J 7 bases, leaving 9 bases between the germline ends. The CDR3 spans 14 residues. CDR1 and CDR2 (germline): SGHDN, FVKESK. DNA of the CDR3: TGTGCCAGCAGCCAAGAAGTGGTTGGCGGGGAGCTGTTTTTT. It is translated as CASSQEVVGGELFF.

A few counts support this clonotype. The CDR3 DNA is TGTGCCAGCACCCGGGACATCCAACCCCACACTGAAGCTTTCTTT. This sequence encodes CASTRDIQPHTEAFF. This chain joins TRBV2 and TRBJ1-1; TRBD1 is a possible D gene (6 bases). This CDR3 comprises 15 residues. With 7 bases removed from V and 3 bases from J, the gap between germline ends came to 18 bases. Germline assignment: CDR1 SNHLY and CDR2 FYNNEI.

This clonotype was observed at least ten times. V is TRBV15 and J is TRBJ2-2; D may match TRBD1 or TRBD2 (5 bases each). Germline CDR1 is LNHNV and CDR2 is YYDKDF (reference sequence). V lost 8 bases to trimming and J lost 0 bases, with 13 bases between them. The CDR3 has 15 amino acids. CDR3 residues: CATSGTSANTGELFF. The CDR3 nucleotides read TGTGCCACCTCCGGGACGTCGGCGAACACCGGGGAGCTGTTTTTT.

The chain recombines TRBV28 with TRBJ2-7, with 7 bases aligning to TRBD1. Germline V gives CDR1 MDHEN, CDR2 SYDVKM. This CDR3 is 13 amino acids long. V shed 2 bases, J shed 6 bases, and the junction held 4 bases outside the gene matches. CDR3 DNA sequence: TGTGCCAGCAGTTTAGGACAGGAGTCCGAGCAGTACTTC. It is translated as CASSLGQESEQYF.

The sample holds many counts of this clonotype. The J gene is TRBJ2-7, the V gene TRBV15; 9 nucleotides agree with TRBD1. From germline, CDR1 is LNHNV and CDR2 YYDKDF (reference sequence). The trim removed 0 bases at V and 3 bases at J, leaving 9 bases unmatched. CDR3 length: 17 residues. CDR3 loop: CATSREPPGQGFYEQYF. CDR3 sequence (DNA): TGTGCCACCAGCAGAGAACCTCCGGGACAGGGCTTCTACGAGCAGTACTTC.

In its sample, this clonotype was seen many times. This chain connects TRBV27 to TRBJ1-5; 7 nucleotides match TRBD1. V shed 5 bases, J shed 5 bases, and the junction held 3 bases outside the gene matches. Per the germline V gene, CDR1 is MNHEY and CDR2 is SMNVEV (reference sequence). The length of the CDR3 is 13 residues. CDR3 nucleotides: TGTGCCAGCAGTCACCAGGGGGATCAGCCCCAGCATTTT. This codes for CASSHQGDQPQHF.

The chain combines TRBV11-3 with TRBJ2-5, with TRBD2 identical over 8 bases. CDR1 and CDR2 from the germline V gene are SGHNT and YENEEA. Trimming removed 7 bases from V and 5 bases from J; junction bases left unmatched: 6. This CDR3 has 13 amino acids. CDR3 region: CASKQAGVETQYF. The CDR3 DNA sequence: TGTGCCAGCAAACAAGCGGGAGTGGAGACCCAGTACTTC.

This clonotype came up many times. This sequence joins TRBV20-1 and TRBJ2-7; 7 positions match TRBD1. V gave up 3 bases and J gave up 6 bases; unmatched junction bases: 8. Germline V gene data show CDR1 as DFQATT and CDR2 as SNEGSKA (reference sequence). There are 13 residues in the CDR3. This chain's CDR3 is CSASATGFREQYF. CDR3 DNA: TGCAGTGCTAGCGCGACAGGGTTTCGCGAGCAGTACTTC.

This clonotype was picked up many times. The CDR3 spells CSAQRTGVAKNIQYF. CDR3 sequence (DNA): TGCAGTGCTCAAAGGACAGGGGTAGCCAAAAACATTCAGTACTTC. The gene calls are TRBV20-1 and TRBJ2-4, with 9 bases aligning to TRBD1. The CDR3 is made up of 15 amino acids. V shed 5 bases, J shed 0 bases, and the junction held 5 bases outside the gene matches. Germline V gene sequence: CDR1 DFQATT, CDR2 SNEGSKA (reference sequence).

This clonotype came up many times. V usage is TRBV12-3 or TRBV12-4 and J usage is TRBJ2-7; 8 bases are shared with TRBD2. The CDR3 has 13 residues. Losses at the gene ends were 5 bases for V and 8 bases for J; bases not matched to a gene: 8. CDR3 nucleotide sequence: TGTGCCAGCAGTCTTAAAGCGGGAGCCCAGCAGTACGTC. Translation gives CASSLKAGAQQYV.

Many counts were recorded for this clonotype. This sequence joins TRBV12-3 or TRBV12-4 and TRBJ1-4; 7 bases are a match to TRBD1. Trimming removed 5 bases from V and 8 bases from J; junction bases left unmatched: 5. This CDR3 has 13 amino acids. CDR3 loop: CASSPGTAEKLFF. The CDR3 DNA follows: TGTGCCAGCAGTCCCGGGACAGCCGAAAAACTGTTTTTT.

J is TRBJ1-1 and V is TRBV20-1, with TRBD1 as a possible D gene (6 bases). This CDR3 contains 15 residues. Trimming pared 0 bases from V and 5 bases from J, leaving 16 bases between. The germline V gene has CDR1 DFQATT and CDR2 SNEGSKA (reference sequence). The CDR3 region is CSARDRTRGGTEAFF. The CDR3, as DNA: TGCAGTGCTAGAGATAGGACCAGGGGTGGGACTGAAGCTTTCTTT.

This clonotype was found many times. The V call is TRBV29-1, the J call TRBJ2-7; 7 bases are shared with TRBD1. The CDR3 is 14 amino acids. The V segment lost 4 bases and the J segment 2 bases; nucleotides outside the gene matches: 8. Germline lookup yields CDR1 SQVTM and CDR2 ANQGSEA. The CDR3 nucleotides are TGCAGCGTTGTCAGACCGGGACAGACCTACGAGCAGTACTTC. Protein sequence: CSVVRPGQTYEQYF.

This clonotype was observed many times. The chain has TRBV4-1 and TRBJ1-1; D is ambiguous. Trimming cost V 0 bases and J 5 bases, with 13 bases left between them. CDR1 and CDR2 from the germline V gene are MGHRA and YSYEKL. The CDR3 totals 15 residues. CDR3 sequence reads: CASSQDIGRATEAFF. The CDR3 DNA sequence: TGCGCCAGCAGCCAAGATATCGGCAGAGCGACTGAAGCTTTCTTT.

The chain links TRBV3-1 to TRBJ2-3; D is possibly TRBD2 (6 bases). CDR1 is LGHDT, CDR2 YNNKEL, per germline (reference sequence). The CDR3 consists of 17 residues. V was shortened by 4 bases and J by 0 bases, with 17 bases between the two germline ends. The CDR3 is CASSLGLGSGSTDTQYF. The CDR3 DNA is TGTGCCAGCAGCCTCGGACTGGGGAGCGGGAGCACAGATACGCAGTATTTT.

The chain joins TRBV13 to TRBJ2-2, with a tentative D call TRBD2 (6 bases). V lost 5 bases to trimming and J lost 6 bases, with 13 bases between them. The germline gives CDR1 PRHDT, CDR2 FYEKMQ (reference sequence). The CDR3 contains 14 residues. DNA of the CDR3: TGTGCCAGCAGCACCCGACTAGGGCCCGGGGAGCTGTTTTTT. Amino acid sequence: CASSTRLGPGELFF.

This clonotype was counted many times. The chain recombines TRBV5-5 with TRBJ2-7; D not certain. The V gene's germline CDR1 is SGHKS and CDR2 YYEKEE (reference sequence). The CDR3 contains 15 residues. The ends were cut back, 0 bases at V and 5 bases at J, with 15 bases in the middle. The CDR3 sequence: CASSLATAGIHEQYF. The CDR3 nucleotides are TGTGCCAGCAGCTTGGCCACGGCTGGCATACACGAGCAGTACTTC.

The genes are TRBV5-5 and TRBJ2-3; 14 bases line up with TRBD2. CDR3 length: 18 amino acids. V was pared by 1 base and J by 1 base, with 5 bases of the junction left unmatched. Germline lookup yields CDR1 SGHKS and CDR2 YYEKEE (reference sequence). CDR3 DNA: TGTGCCAGCAGCTTGCGACTAGCGGGAGGGCCGGGCACAGATACGCAGTATTTT. Residues: CASSLRLAGGPGTDTQYF.

This clonotype was recorded at least ten times. The chain couples TRBV28 to TRBJ2-1; D not resolved. Germline CDR1 and CDR2: MDHEN and SYDVKM. V lost 1 base and J 5 bases, leaving 6 bases between the germline ends. CDR3 length: 13 amino acids. The CDR3 loop reads CASSLSVHNEQFF. CDR3 in DNA: TGTGCCAGCAGTTTATCCGTCCACAATGAGCAGTTCTTC.

This clonotype was seen ten or more times. V gene TRBV6-1 combines with J gene TRBJ2-7; TRBD1 is a possible D gene (6 bases). Germline loops: CDR1 MNHNS, CDR2 SASEGT. The ends were cut back, 1 base at V and 3 bases at J, with 10 bases in the middle. The CDR3 contains 14 residues. The CDR3 DNA follows: TGTGCCAGCAGTGAAGGTGGGGGCAGCTACGAGCAGTACGTC. Protein: CASSEGGGSYEQYV.

This clonotype was counted at least ten times. The V gene is TRBV6-5, the J gene TRBJ2-1; 9 bases agree with TRBD2. With V trimmed by 2 bases and J by 5 bases, 7 bases remained unmatched. The CDR3 covers 16 residues. Germline V gives CDR1 MNHEY, CDR2 SVGAGI. The CDR3 DNA is TGTGCCAGCAGTTACGCGGTAGCGGGAGTTCACAATGAGCAGTTCTTC. Its translation is CASSYAVAGVHNEQFF.

This clonotype showed up many times. The chain combines TRBV12-3 or TRBV12-4 with TRBJ2-6, with D maybe TRBD2 (6 bases). The CDR3 sequence is 17 residues long. V shed 2 bases and J shed 0 bases, with 11 bases lying between them. Here the CDR3 reads CASSLSREASGANVLTF. The CDR3, as DNA: TGTGCCAGCAGTTTATCCAGGGAGGCCTCTGGGGCCAACGTCCTGACTTTC.

This clonotype was seen a few times. The chain couples TRBV25-1 to TRBJ1-6; 7 bases line up with TRBD1. Germline trimming cut 1 base from V and 6 bases from J; bases unmatched to any gene: 3. This CDR3 comprises 15 residues. Germline V gene sequence: CDR1 MGHDK, CDR2 SYGVNS. The CDR3 sequence is CASSEFQGGNSPLHF. DNA for the CDR3: TGTGCCAGCAGTGAATTTCAGGGGGGTAATTCACCCCTCCACTTT.

This clonotype was seen more than once but under ten times. The chain employs TRBV20-1 and TRBJ2-3; D possibly uses TRBD1 or TRBD2 (6 bases each). The ends were cut back, 2 bases at V and 2 bases at J, with 14 bases in the middle. The CDR3 sequence is 15 residues long. Germline CDR1 reads DFQATT; CDR2 reads SNEGSKA (reference sequence). Here the CDR3 reads CSARPRGGNTDTQYF. For the CDR3, the DNA is TGCAGTGCTAGACCCAGGGGCGGGAACACAGATACGCAGTATTTT.

The rearrangement links TRBV4-1 to TRBJ1-2; 10 bases align to TRBD1. The junction had 13 bases not matched to a gene; V was cut back by 7 bases and J by 8 bases. CDR3 length equals 15 residues. CDR1 and CDR2 from the germline V gene are MGHRA and YSYEKL. The CDR3 sequence is CASTIVGTGVEGYTF. The DNA of the CDR3 is TGCGCCAGCACCATCGTAGGGACAGGGGTGGAGGGCTACACCTTC.

The chain uses TRBV5-1 and TRBJ2-4; 10 bases are shared with TRBD1. The V segment lost 0 bases and the J segment 0 bases; nucleotides outside the gene matches: 3. The CDR3 extends over 17 amino acids. Germline V gives CDR1 SGHRS, CDR2 YFSETQ. The CDR3 spells CASSLVGQGLAKNIQYF. CDR3 bases: TGCGCCAGCAGCTTGGTGGGACAGGGGTTAGCCAAAAACATTCAGTACTTC.

The rearrangement links TRBV10-3 to TRBJ2-7; TRBD1 matches 7 bases. V gave up 10 bases and J gave up 6 bases; unmatched junction bases: 9. The CDR3 is 12 amino acids. The germline V gene has CDR1 ENHRY and CDR2 SYGVKD. CDR3 nucleotide sequence: TGTGCCAGCGGACAGGCGACGGGCGAGCAGTACTTC. It encodes CASGQATGEQYF.